This T cell receptor (beta chain) derives from a study of shared clonotypes between healthy human individuals (dated by TCRdb to the early 2020s). For the wider study: The cohort comprised two women and a few men aged 18 to 49 years. For each donor, CD4 naive and CD4 memory were each given three plates, CD8 naive was given two plates, and CD8 memory was given one plate. Blood TCR repertoires of about five healthy adults were deeply sequenced to estimate repertoire size and the extent of clonotype sharing between individuals. To increase sequencing depth and limit assay-specific biases, TCR repertoire library preparation and sequencing were carried out by different laboratories using diverse techniques. Between about 0.94 and 8.9 billion PBMCs per donor were obtained by leukapheresis. Study-level results and caveats: Because the study included a small number of donors, the genetic and exposure-history diversity represented was limited. Larger estimated clonotype richness was generally found for naive subsets than for memory subsets. Higher generation probabilities were observed for clonotypes shared by all four sorted-subset donors than for non-shared clonotypes. Incomplete sequencing was indicated by rarefaction of sorted-subset datasets, despite the large sequencing depth. Sampling was limited to blood, and TCR repertoires in tissue likely differ from TCR repertoires in blood. Across a handful of donors, approximately 4.6% of naive CD4, 3.5% of naive CD8, under 2.5% of memory CD4, and 0.4% of memory CD8 clonotypes were shared. Pairwise subsampling indicated that sequencing depth was expected to affect the degree of clonotype sharing among donors.

Donors were healthy HIV-negative adults with no recently reported acute infections or vaccinations. All donors were Caucasian adults living in Nashville, Tennessee, USA. CD4+ T cells were enriched through magnetic negative selection, after which naive cells were positively selected on CD45RA and the remaining negative fraction served as the memory subset. Blood was collected by leukapheresis, and PBMCs were isolated by Ficoll-Histopaque density gradient centrifugation and then cryopreserved in liquid nitrogen vapor phase. Purity and quantity of every magnetically sorted T cell population were checked by analytical flow cytometry. Each sorted fraction had its genomic DNA isolated and then quantified by UV absorbance on a Nanodrop 2000c. TCR CDR3 regions were amplified from genomic DNA by multiplex PCR using the deep immunoSEQ assay. Extracted genomic DNA from each cell subset was distributed evenly across all wells of several immunoSEQ 96-well plates, and each plate was treated as a replicate. For sorted subsets, around 0.2 ug genomic DNA, equal to 25,000 to 35,000 T cell genomes, was loaded into each replicate PCR. The purified libraries were quantified using a Qubit 3.0 fluorometer, sized with a Bioanalyzer 2100, and then quantified again using the KAPA Library Quantification kit. Every immunoSEQ 96-well plate was sequenced on a dedicated single-read 150-cycle Illumina NextSeq 550 flow cell. Per the source publication's procedure: The immunoSEQ output contained only junctional sequences without quality scores, so filtering could not match that applied to full-length reads. To assign V/J genes and CDR3, sequences were annotated using PyIR, a Python wrapper for IgBLAST v1.9, with IMGT germline references. Reads were removed for weak V/J assignments (E-value above 1e-6), missing CDR3, stop codons, out-of-frame junctions, or ambiguous translated residues. A V3J clonotype was defined by an identical inferred V gene, J gene, and CDR3 amino acid sequence. The percentage overlap between two repertoires was calculated by dividing the number of shared unique clonotypes by the size of the smaller repertoire. RTK rarefaction, the Chao1 estimator, and Recon v2.1 estimates of unobserved clonotypes were used to assess repertoire richness. Generation probabilities for all TCRbeta clonotypes obtained by the gDNA method from several donors were computed using OLGA. Entries here come from immuneACCESS through TCRdb and include only in-frame sequences with V and J called. Some clones fail to appear in such tables; in the studies checked, an unresolved V gene covers under half of the shortfall, and the cause of the remainder is unknown. That table supplies the V and J calls and clone size; D and trimming were determined from the DNA. Recorded for this sample are around 2.1 million clones; approximately 94% of them occurred a single time. Of the sample, over 0.1% is held by the ten largest clones.

Details on this clone: Its target antigen remains unknown. No clone much larger than this one lies a single base away; base qualities are absent.

The specimen sequenced was naive CD4+ T cells sorted from blood. In light of the paper, this sample's cell subset or site label describes: CD45RA+ positively selected. This TCR was sampled from a man younger than 35 in good health.

The DNA is as follows: TGTGCCAGCAGCTTAGATGGAGGGAACTATGGCTACACCTTC. This is translated as CASSLDGGNYGYTF. The chain is made from TRBV11-2 and TRBJ1-2; the D gene is not confidently resolved. The CDR3 measures 14 amino acids from cysteine to phenylalanine. Left in the record is the CDR3 DNA by itself, 42 bases read in frame from the first base. CDR1 and CDR2 were assigned from the germline V gene as SGHAT and FQNNGV. The V end loses 0 bases and the J end loses 2 bases, and a stretch of 7 bases separates them.